These T cell receptor beta chains were read from a single sample in a study of T-cell memory formation after mild COVID-19. TCRdb re-called the 5' RACE reads with MiXCR, one entry per CDR3 protein. The sample has hundreds of thousands of distinct CDR3 sequences; around 15% are singletons. The source material was PBMCs or a T cell subset sorted from them (not recorded which). All receptors derive from a man younger than 35 who had mild COVID-19 (a few samples of this study predate the infection). Cell type and time point are not known. Both conserved end residues are part of each CDR3. Not all rows give a size; the values are once, few, many and, for expanded clones, a class.

v_gene: TRBV7-8; j_gene: TRBJ2-1; abundance: few; CDR3aa: CASSSEILDRDNEQFF
v_gene: TRBV3-1; j_gene: TRBJ2-3; abundance: NA; CDR3aa: CASSQRGGITDTQYF
v_gene: TRBV28; j_gene: TRBJ1-1; abundance: few; CDR3aa: CASERGYLDTEAFF
v_gene: TRBV5-6; j_gene: TRBJ1-5; abundance: NA; CDR3aa: CASSSQYSNQPQHF
v_gene: TRBV9; j_gene: TRBJ2-7; abundance: few; CDR3aa: CASSAGLAGDEQYF
v_gene: TRBV7-8; j_gene: TRBJ2-5; abundance: few; CDR3aa: CASSLLSSSAEETQYF
v_gene: TRBV13; j_gene: TRBJ2-5; abundance: NA; CDR3aa: CASSTELEAGGPGETQYF
v_gene: TRBV18; j_gene: TRBJ2-6; abundance: NA; CDR3aa: CASSPRNSGANVLTF
v_gene: TRBV6-2/TRBV6-3; j_gene: TRBJ2-7; abundance: NA; CDR3aa: CASSSGPLTSKYEQYF
v_gene: TRBV29-1; j_gene: TRBJ1-5; abundance: many; CDR3aa: CSVETGDRSQHF
v_gene: TRBV11-2; j_gene: TRBJ2-5; abundance: few; CDR3aa: CASSRDQEETQYF
v_gene: TRBV12-3/TRBV12-4; j_gene: TRBJ1-1; abundance: few; CDR3aa: CASSLAREWMNTEAFF
v_gene: TRBV11-2; j_gene: TRBJ2-5; abundance: NA; CDR3aa: CASSQPGAGEKTQYF
v_gene: TRBV12-3/TRBV12-4; j_gene: TRBJ1-2; abundance: few; CDR3aa: CASSRTGGQAYTF
v_gene: TRBV27; j_gene: TRBJ1-1; abundance: many; CDR3aa: CASSLPGDTEAFF
v_gene: TRBV13; j_gene: TRBJ2-1; abundance: few; CDR3aa: CASSLESLAKFF
v_gene: TRBV5-1; j_gene: TRBJ1-3; abundance: NA; CDR3aa: CASSAAFSGNTIYF
v_gene: TRBV9; j_gene: TRBJ2-2; abundance: NA; CDR3aa: CASSLHFRTGELFF
v_gene: TRBV29-1; j_gene: TRBJ2-2; abundance: few; CDR3aa: CSVEGGEVDTGELFF
v_gene: TRBV12-3/TRBV12-4; j_gene: TRBJ1-2; abundance: few; CDR3aa: CASSLISGSYGYTF
v_gene: TRBV5-1; j_gene: TRBJ1-6; abundance: NA; CDR3aa: CASSLGTMDNSPLHF
v_gene: TRBV7-9; j_gene: TRBJ2-3; abundance: few; CDR3aa: CTTPGGLSTDTQYF
v_gene: TRBV12-3/TRBV12-4; j_gene: TRBJ1-1; abundance: few; CDR3aa: CASRLARARAFF
v_gene: TRBV11-2; j_gene: TRBJ2-3; abundance: few; CDR3aa: CASSPDGGRHTQYF
v_gene: TRBV29-1; j_gene: TRBJ2-2; abundance: few; CDR3aa: CSVGEGAGTGELFF
v_gene: TRBV6-5; j_gene: TRBJ2-2; abundance: few; CDR3aa: CASSSRVRSGELFF
v_gene: TRBV12-3/TRBV12-4; j_gene: TRBJ1-2; abundance: NA; CDR3aa: CASSFGVLYYGYTF
v_gene: TRBV4-3; j_gene: TRBJ2-2; abundance: many; CDR3aa: CASSQESATVMNTGELFF
v_gene: TRBV7-2; j_gene: TRBJ2-1; abundance: NA; CDR3aa: CASSLAGQGLNEQFF
v_gene: TRBV7-9; j_gene: TRBJ1-1; abundance: NA; CDR3aa: CAVTAGTGIEAFF
v_gene: TRBV11-2; j_gene: TRBJ1-1; abundance: NA; CDR3aa: CASSFNPAGYTEAFF
v_gene: TRBV24-1; j_gene: TRBJ2-7; abundance: NA; CDR3aa: CATSAREGLAHEQYF
v_gene: TRBV24-1; j_gene: TRBJ2-1; abundance: few; CDR3aa: CATSDPGRSSYNEQFF
v_gene: TRBV7-2; j_gene: TRBJ1-1; abundance: few; CDR3aa: CASSRGLTEVNTEAFF
v_gene: TRBV11-2; j_gene: TRBJ1-5; abundance: few; CDR3aa: CASSFGGDQPQHF
v_gene: TRBV15; j_gene: TRBJ1-3; abundance: few; CDR3aa: CATSPRTGNTIYF
v_gene: TRBV20-1; j_gene: TRBJ2-3; abundance: NA; CDR3aa: CSAVAVSGRTDTQYF
v_gene: TRBV2; j_gene: TRBJ2-3; abundance: many; CDR3aa: CASSGPRGASTDTQYF
v_gene: TRBV2; j_gene: TRBJ2-2; abundance: once; CDR3aa: CASSGTSGGARGTGELFF
v_gene: TRBV7-2; j_gene: TRBJ1-6; abundance: few; CDR3aa: CASSLLGQDNSPLHF
v_gene: TRBV19; j_gene: TRBJ2-5; abundance: few; CDR3aa: CASSSDRAQETQYF
v_gene: TRBV7-6; j_gene: TRBJ1-5; abundance: few; CDR3aa: CASSPGGEQPQHF
v_gene: TRBV18; j_gene: TRBJ1-5; abundance: few; CDR3aa: CASSPQGSQDQPQHF
v_gene: TRBV7-3; j_gene: TRBJ2-6; abundance: few; CDR3aa: CASSSPGGGDAGANVLTF
v_gene: TRBV5-1; j_gene: TRBJ1-6; abundance: NA; CDR3aa: CASSLGDSLRPLHF
v_gene: TRBV24-1; j_gene: TRBJ2-7; abundance: few; CDR3aa: CATSDFGTEQYF
v_gene: TRBV5-1; j_gene: TRBJ2-3; abundance: many; CDR3aa: CASRSLAGSTDTQYF
v_gene: TRBV5-1; j_gene: TRBJ1-5; abundance: many; CDR3aa: CASSLGDRAGNQPQHF
v_gene: TRBV7-2; j_gene: TRBJ2-3; abundance: NA; CDR3aa: CASSLAAGEDTQYF
v_gene: TRBV5-1; j_gene: TRBJ2-1; abundance: few; CDR3aa: CASSLRGADYNEQFF